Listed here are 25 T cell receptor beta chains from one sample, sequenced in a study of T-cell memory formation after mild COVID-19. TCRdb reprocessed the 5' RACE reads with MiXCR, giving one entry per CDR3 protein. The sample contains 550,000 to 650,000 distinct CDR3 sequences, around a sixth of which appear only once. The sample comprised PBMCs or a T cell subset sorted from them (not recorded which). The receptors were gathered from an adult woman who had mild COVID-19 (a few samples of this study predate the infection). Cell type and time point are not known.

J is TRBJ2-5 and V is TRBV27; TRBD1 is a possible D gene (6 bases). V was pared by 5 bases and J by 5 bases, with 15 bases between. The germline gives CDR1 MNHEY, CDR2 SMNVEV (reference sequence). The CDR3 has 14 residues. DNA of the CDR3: TGTGCCAGCAGTCCTAGACAGGCGTGGGAGACCCAGTACTTC. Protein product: CASSPRQAWETQYF.

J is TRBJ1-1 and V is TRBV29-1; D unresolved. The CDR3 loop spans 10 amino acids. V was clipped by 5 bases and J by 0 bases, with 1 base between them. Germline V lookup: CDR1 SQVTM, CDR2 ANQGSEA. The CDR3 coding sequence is TGCAGCGTTATGAACACTGAAGCTTTCTTT. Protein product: CSVMNTEAFF.

Written as DNA, the CDR3 is TGTGCCAGCACCTCACACCCGGGAACGGCTGAAGCTTTCTTT. This translates into CASTSHPGTAEAFF. The chain carries TRBV6-6 and TRBJ1-1; D call uncertain. Germline assignment: CDR1 MNHNY and CDR2 SVGAGI (reference sequence). The CDR3 is 14 amino acids. V dropped 7 bases and J dropped 6 bases, with 18 bases sitting between them.

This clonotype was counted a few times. CDR3 bases: TGCGCCAGCAGCTTTCGGACAGGGGGCGATGAGCAGTTCTTC. Translating gives CASSFRTGGDEQFF. The rearrangement joins TRBV23-1 to TRBJ2-1; TRBD1 matches 11 bases. TRBV23-1 carries the ORF label, with uncertain function. Losses at the gene ends were 6 bases for V and 8 bases for J; bases not matched to a gene: 6. This CDR3 spans 14 amino acids.

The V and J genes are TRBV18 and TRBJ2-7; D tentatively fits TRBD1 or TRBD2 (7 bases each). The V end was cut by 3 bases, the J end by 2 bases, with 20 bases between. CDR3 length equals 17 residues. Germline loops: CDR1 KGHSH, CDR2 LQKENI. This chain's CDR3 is CASSPALTTGTTYEQYF. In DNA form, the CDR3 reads TGTGCCAGCTCACCTGCATTAACGACAGGGACTACCTACGAGCAGTACTTC.

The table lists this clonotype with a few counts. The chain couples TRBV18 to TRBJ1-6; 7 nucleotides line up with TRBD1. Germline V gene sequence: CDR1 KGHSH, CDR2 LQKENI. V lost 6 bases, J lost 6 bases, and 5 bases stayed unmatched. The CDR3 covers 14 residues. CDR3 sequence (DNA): TGTGCCAGCTCTCAACAGGGGAGTAATTCACCCCTCCACTTT. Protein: CASSQQGSNSPLHF.

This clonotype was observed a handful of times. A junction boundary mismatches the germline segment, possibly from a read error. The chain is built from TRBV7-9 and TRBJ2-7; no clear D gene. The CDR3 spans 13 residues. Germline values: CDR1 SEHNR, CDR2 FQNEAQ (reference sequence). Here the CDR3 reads CASSLALSSEQYF. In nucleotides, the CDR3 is TGTGCCAGCAGCTTAGCGCTGTCCTCCGAGCAGTACTTC.

The CDR3 DNA is TGTGCCATCGCGGCACGGTCGGACTCAGCGGGTTACAATGAGCAGTTCTTC. Protein sequence: CAIAARSDSAGYNEQFF. The V call is TRBV10-3, the J call TRBJ2-1; D is perhaps TRBD2 (6 bases). Germline V lookup: CDR1 ENHRY, CDR2 SYGVKD. This CDR3 contains 17 residues. V was cut by 8 bases and J by 4 bases, with 24 bases left in between.

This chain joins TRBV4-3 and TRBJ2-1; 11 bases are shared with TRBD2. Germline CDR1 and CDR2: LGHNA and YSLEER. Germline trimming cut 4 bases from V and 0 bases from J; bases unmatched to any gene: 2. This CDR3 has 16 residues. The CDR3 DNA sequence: TGCGCCAGCAGCCGAGGGACTAGCGGCTCCTACAATGAGCAGTTCTTC. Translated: CASSRGTSGSYNEQFF.

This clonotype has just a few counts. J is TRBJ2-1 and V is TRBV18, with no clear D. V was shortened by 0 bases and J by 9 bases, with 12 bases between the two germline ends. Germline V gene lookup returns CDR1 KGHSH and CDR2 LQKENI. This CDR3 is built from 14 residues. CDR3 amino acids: CASSPPDTDPEQFF. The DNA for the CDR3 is TGTGCCAGCTCACCACCGGATACGGACCCTGAGCAGTTCTTC.

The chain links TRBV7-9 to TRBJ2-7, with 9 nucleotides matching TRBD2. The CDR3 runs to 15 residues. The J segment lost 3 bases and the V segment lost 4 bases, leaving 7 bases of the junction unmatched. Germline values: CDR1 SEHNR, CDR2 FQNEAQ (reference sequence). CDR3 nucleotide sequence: TGTGCCAGCAGCTCCCTTCGAGCGGGAGGCTACGAGCAGTACTTC. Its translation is CASSSLRAGGYEQYF. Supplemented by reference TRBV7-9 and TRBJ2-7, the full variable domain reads DTGVSQNPRHKITKRGQNVTFRCDPISEHNRLYWYRQTLGQGPEFLTYFQNEAQLEKSRLLSDRFSAERPKGSFSTLEIQRTEQGDSAMYLCASSSLRAGGYEQYFGPGTRLTVT.

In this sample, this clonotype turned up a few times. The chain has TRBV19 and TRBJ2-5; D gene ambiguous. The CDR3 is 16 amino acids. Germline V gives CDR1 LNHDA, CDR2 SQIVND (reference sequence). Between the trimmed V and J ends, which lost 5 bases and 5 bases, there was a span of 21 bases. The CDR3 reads CASSRIRQDRAETQYF. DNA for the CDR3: TGTGCCAGTAGTCGCATACGCCAGGATAGAGCGGAGACCCAGTACTTC.

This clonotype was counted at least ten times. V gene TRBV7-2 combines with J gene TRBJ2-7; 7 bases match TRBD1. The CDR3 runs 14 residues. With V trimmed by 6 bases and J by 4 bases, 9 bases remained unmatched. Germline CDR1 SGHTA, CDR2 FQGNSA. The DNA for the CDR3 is TGTGCCAGCAGGTTCAGGGGGTTCCTTTACGAGCAGTACTTC. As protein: CASRFRGFLYEQYF.

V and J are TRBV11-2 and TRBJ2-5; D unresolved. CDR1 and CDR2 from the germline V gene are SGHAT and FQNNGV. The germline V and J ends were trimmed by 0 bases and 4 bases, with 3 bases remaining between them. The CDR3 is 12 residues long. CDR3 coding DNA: TGTGCCAGCAGCTTAGATACAGAGACCCAGTACTTC. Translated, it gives CASSLDTETQYF.

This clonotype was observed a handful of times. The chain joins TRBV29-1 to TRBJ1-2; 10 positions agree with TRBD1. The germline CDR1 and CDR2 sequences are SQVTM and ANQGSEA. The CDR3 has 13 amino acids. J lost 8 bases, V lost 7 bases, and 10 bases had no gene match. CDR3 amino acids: CSALTGGKEGYTF. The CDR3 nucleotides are TGCAGCGCCCTGACAGGGGGCAAAGAGGGCTACACCTTC.

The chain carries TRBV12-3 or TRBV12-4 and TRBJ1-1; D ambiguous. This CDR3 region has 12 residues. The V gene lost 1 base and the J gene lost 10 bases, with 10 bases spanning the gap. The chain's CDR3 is CASSLGVRGAFF. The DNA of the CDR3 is TGTGCCAGCAGTTTAGGGGTACGGGGAGCTTTCTTT.

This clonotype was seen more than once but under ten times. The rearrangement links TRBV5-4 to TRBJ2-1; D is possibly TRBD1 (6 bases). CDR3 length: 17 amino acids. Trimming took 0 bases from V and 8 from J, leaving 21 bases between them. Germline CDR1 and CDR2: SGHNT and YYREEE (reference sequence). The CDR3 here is CASSLAGEGVLLDEQFF. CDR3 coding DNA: TGTGCCAGCAGCTTGGCAGGGGAAGGCGTTCTACTCGATGAGCAGTTCTTC.

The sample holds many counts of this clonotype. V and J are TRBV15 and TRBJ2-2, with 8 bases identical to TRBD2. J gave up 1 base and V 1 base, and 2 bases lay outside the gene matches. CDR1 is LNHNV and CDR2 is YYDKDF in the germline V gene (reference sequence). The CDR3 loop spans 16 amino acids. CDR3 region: CATSRGAGENTGELFF. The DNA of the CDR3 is TGTGCCACCAGCAGAGGAGCGGGAGAGAACACCGGGGAGCTGTTTTTT.

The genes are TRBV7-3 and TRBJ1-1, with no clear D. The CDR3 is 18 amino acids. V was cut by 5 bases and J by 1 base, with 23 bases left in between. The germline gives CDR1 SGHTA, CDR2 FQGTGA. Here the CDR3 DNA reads TGTGCCAGCAGCCACCCGCCGGGCTTATCTCAAAAGAACACTGAAGCTTTCTTT. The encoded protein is CASSHPPGLSQKNTEAFF.

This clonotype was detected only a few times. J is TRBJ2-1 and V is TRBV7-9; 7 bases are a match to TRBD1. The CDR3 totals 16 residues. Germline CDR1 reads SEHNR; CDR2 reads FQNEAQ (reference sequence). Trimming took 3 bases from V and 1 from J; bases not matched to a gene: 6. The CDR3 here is CASSFPRTGSYNEQFF. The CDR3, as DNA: TGTGCCAGCAGCTTTCCACGGACAGGTTCCTACAATGAGCAGTTCTTC.

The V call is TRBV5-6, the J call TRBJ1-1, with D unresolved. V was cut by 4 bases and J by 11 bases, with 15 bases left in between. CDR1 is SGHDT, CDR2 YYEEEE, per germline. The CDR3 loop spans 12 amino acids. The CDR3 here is CASSQGPLDAFF. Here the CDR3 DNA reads TGTGCCAGCAGCCAAGGACCGCTTGACGCTTTCTTT.

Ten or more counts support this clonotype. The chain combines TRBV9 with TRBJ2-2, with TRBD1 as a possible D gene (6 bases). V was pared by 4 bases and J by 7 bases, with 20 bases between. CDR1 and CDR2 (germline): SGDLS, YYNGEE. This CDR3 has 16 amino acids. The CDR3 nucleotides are TGTGCCAGCAGCCCTAGGGTAGTTGGGGGCAGCGGGGAGCTGTTTTTT. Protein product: CASSPRVVGGSGELFF.

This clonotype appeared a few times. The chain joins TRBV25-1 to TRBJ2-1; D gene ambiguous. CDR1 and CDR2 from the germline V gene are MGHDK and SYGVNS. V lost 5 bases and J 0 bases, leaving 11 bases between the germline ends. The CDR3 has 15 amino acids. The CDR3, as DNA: TGTGCCAGCAGTCCAGAGTCTAGCTCCTACAATGAGCAGTTCTTC. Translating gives CASSPESSSYNEQFF.

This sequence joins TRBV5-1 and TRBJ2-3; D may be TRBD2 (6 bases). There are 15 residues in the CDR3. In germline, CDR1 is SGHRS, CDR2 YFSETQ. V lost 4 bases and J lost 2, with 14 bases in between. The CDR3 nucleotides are TGCGCCAGCAGCCCGGGACGGGGGAACACAGATACGCAGTATTTT. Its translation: CASSPGRGNTDTQYF.

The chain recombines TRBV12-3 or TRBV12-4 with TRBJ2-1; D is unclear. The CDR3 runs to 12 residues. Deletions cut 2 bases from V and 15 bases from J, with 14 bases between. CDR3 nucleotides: TGTGCCAGCAGTTTAACGCTAGATGGCCGGTTCTTC. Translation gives CASSLTLDGRFF.